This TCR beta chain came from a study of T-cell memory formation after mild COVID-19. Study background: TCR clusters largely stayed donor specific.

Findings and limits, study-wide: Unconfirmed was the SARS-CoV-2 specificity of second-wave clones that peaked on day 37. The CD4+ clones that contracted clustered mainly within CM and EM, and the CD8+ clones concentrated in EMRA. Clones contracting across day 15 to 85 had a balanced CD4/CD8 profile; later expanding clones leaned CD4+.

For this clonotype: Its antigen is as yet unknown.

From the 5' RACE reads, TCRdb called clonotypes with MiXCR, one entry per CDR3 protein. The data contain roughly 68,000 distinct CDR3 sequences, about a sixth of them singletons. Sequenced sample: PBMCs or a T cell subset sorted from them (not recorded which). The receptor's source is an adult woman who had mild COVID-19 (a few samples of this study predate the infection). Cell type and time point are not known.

CDR3 amino acids: CASSPGNYEQYF. As DNA, the CDR3 is TGTGCCAGCAGCCCGGGAAACTACGAGCAGTACTTC. This chain uses TRBV6-5 with TRBJ2-7; D is possibly TRBD2 (5 bases). The V gene lost 6 bases and the J gene lost 3 bases, with 9 bases spanning the gap. The germline V gene has CDR1 MNHEY and CDR2 SVGAGI. The length of the CDR3 is 12 residues.